Here is one T cell receptor beta chain with its context. The antigen remains unidentified. The sample belongs to a study of cytomegalovirus exposure and HLA in healthy donors. Germline V gene sequence: CDR1 MDHEN, CDR2 SYDVKM. V lost 9 bases to trimming and J lost 2 bases, with 11 bases between them. The CDR3 has 13 residues. 13 Jbeta primers and 60 Vbeta primers were used for the PCR. Assay: immunoSEQ multiplex PCR; the TCRdb copy retains only in-frame clones and omits some. The data hold tens of thousands of clones, with about 77% observed a single time. Study-wide points: One variant, a missense change in DCLRE1C, was linked in a later analysis to TCR beta V- and J-gene trimming. Reports state that TCR beta sequences accurately predicted most subjects' HLA-A and HLA-B alleles. Presence/absence analyses took donor sequencing depth as roughly uniform.

The sample was PBMCs. This TCR derives from a male donor in good health and CMV-seropositive. V is TRBV28 and J is TRBJ1-3, with a weak D call TRBD1 (5 bases). The CDR3 region is CASARGPGNTIYF. CDR3 bases: TGTGCCAGTGCTAGGGGTCCTGGAAACACCATATATTTT.